This T cell receptor beta chain is drawn from a study of T cell changes during pregnancy in multiple sclerosis. V was pared by 5 bases and J by 1 base, with 7 bases of the junction left unmatched. This CDR3 comprises 15 residues. Germline CDR1 is SGHNT and CDR2 is YENEEA. Generated by immunoSEQ multiplex PCR, the TCRdb table keeps only in-frame clones and is missing some. The sample consists of over 50,000 clones, approximately 90% of them appearing once. This sequence originates from a female donor in good health, enrolled as a control in a pregnancy study. The sample was peripheral blood, taken in the first trimester of pregnancy. V and J are TRBV11-3 and TRBJ2-7, with 8 bases that match TRBD2. In DNA form, the CDR3 reads TGTGCCAGCAGCGCCAGCGGGGGCGCTTCCTACGAGCAGTACTTC. Residues: CASSASGGASYEQYF.